The 22 T cell receptor beta chains below all came from one sample that was sequenced in a study of cytomegalovirus exposure and HLA in healthy donors. PCR amplification relied on 60 Vbeta primers (plus 13 Jbeta primers). The protocol was immunoSEQ multiplex PCR, while the TCRdb copy is restricted to in-frame clones and leaves out a portion. Of about 160,000 clones in the sample, about 72% were seen once. The sample taken for sequencing was PBMCs. The receptors here all came from a man younger than 40 in good health and CMV-seropositive.

This chain links TRBV29-1 with TRBJ1-1; 8 bases agree with TRBD1. This CDR3 comprises 12 residues. Germline values: CDR1 SQVTM, CDR2 ANQGSEA. Trimming at V came to 7 bases and at J to 7 bases, leaving 8 bases not matched to a gene. CDR3 nucleotides: TGCAGCGCGACGACAGGGGATGTTGAAGCTTTCTTT. This encodes CSATTGDVEAFF.

The chain has TRBV2 and TRBJ2-6; 9 positions agree with TRBD1. The CDR3 has 14 amino acids. Germline V gene lookup returns CDR1 SNHLY and CDR2 FYNNEI. Trimming at V came to 11 bases and at J to 4 bases, leaving 6 bases not matched to a gene. As DNA, the CDR3 is TGTGCCGGCAACAGGGGGCAAGGGGCCAACGTCCTGACTTTC. It is translated as CAGNRGQGANVLTF. The whole variable domain, remainder taken from reference TRBV2 and TRBJ2-6, is EPEVTQTPSHQVTQMGQEVILRCVPISNHLYFYWYRQILGQKVEFLVSFYNNEISEKSEIFDDQFSVERPDGSNFTLKIRSTKLEDSAMYFCAGNRGQGANVLTFGAGSRLTVL.

The genes are TRBV5-4 and TRBJ2-7, with D possibly being TRBD1 (5 bases). V was clipped by 0 bases and J by 2 bases, with 12 bases between them. Germline V gene data show CDR1 as SGHNT and CDR2 as YYREEE (reference sequence). The CDR3 is 15 residues long. The CDR3 protein is CASSLGFDSAYEQYF. The CDR3 nucleotides are TGTGCCAGCAGCTTGGGTTTCGACAGCGCCTACGAGCAGTACTTC. Using reference TRBV5-4 and TRBJ2-7 for the parts outside the CDR3, the full variable domain is ETGVTQSPTHLIKTRGQQVTLRCSSQSGHNTVSWYQQALGQGPQFIFQYYREEENGRGNFPPRFSGLQFPNYSSELNVNALELDDSALYLCASSLGFDSAYEQYFGPGTRLTVT.

The V call is TRBV7-2, the J call TRBJ2-5; 11 nucleotides agree with TRBD2. The CDR3 runs 14 residues. V lost 4 bases, J lost 5 bases, and 3 bases stayed unmatched. Per the germline V gene, CDR1 is SGHTA and CDR2 is FQGNSA. The CDR3 loop is CASSYTSGGETQYF. The DNA for the CDR3 is TGTGCCAGCAGCTACACTAGCGGGGGCGAGACCCAGTACTTC.

This chain joins TRBV5-6 and TRBJ1-5, with 8 bases identical to TRBD1. The CDR3 length is 14 residues. Germline V lookup: CDR1 SGHDT, CDR2 YYEEEE. The V and J ends lost 2 bases and 5 bases, in that order; junction bases with no gene match: 3. CDR3 coding DNA: TGTGCCAGCAGCTTCCAGGGGGCACATCAGCCCCAGCATTTT. Its protein product is CASSFQGAHQPQHF.

The chain links TRBV12-5 to TRBJ1-1; D perhaps matches TRBD1 (5 bases). CDR3 length equals 14 residues. V was clipped by 2 bases and J by 1 base, with 8 bases between them. Germline V gene data show CDR1 as LGHNT and CDR2 as FRNRAP. CDR3 DNA sequence: TGTGCTAGTGGTTTGACAGGCGCGAACACTGAAGCTTTCTTT. This translates into CASGLTGANTEAFF.

V is TRBV19 and J is TRBJ1-5; unclear D gene. Germline V gene lookup returns CDR1 LNHDA and CDR2 SQIVND (reference sequence). This CDR3 region has 14 residues. V was pared by 6 bases and J by 3 bases, with 12 bases between. DNA for the CDR3: TGTGCCAGTAGAGGACCCGGGGTCAATCAGCCCCAGCATTTT. Its translation is CASRGPGVNQPQHF.

The chain employs TRBV18 and TRBJ1-1; a possible D gene is TRBD1 (6 bases). CDR1 is KGHSH and CDR2 is LQKENI in the germline V gene. V was pared by 3 bases and J by 5 bases, with 13 bases between. The CDR3 contains 14 residues. CDR3 in DNA: TGTGCCAGCTCACCGTCACAGGGTAGGACTGAAGCTTTCTTT. Its protein product is CASSPSQGRTEAFF.

The V call is TRBV5-4, the J call TRBJ2-3; 10 bases agree with TRBD2. This CDR3 region has 16 residues. Germline V gene lookup returns CDR1 SGHNT and CDR2 YYREEE (reference sequence). Trimming took 4 bases from V and 3 from J; bases not matched to a gene: 8. CDR3 bases: TGTGCCAGCAGCAGAGTAGCGGGGGGAGAGACAGATACGCAGTATTTT. It is translated as CASSRVAGGETDTQYF. Variable domain in full (rest from reference TRBV5-4 and TRBJ2-3): ETGVTQSPTHLIKTRGQQVTLRCSSQSGHNTVSWYQQALGQGPQFIFQYYREEENGRGNFPPRFSGLQFPNYSSELNVNALELDDSALYLCASSRVAGGETDTQYFGPGTRLTVL.

The rearrangement uses TRBV11-2 and TRBJ2-2, with 8 bases lining up with TRBD1. Germline CDR1 and CDR2: SGHAT and FQNNGV. V lost 5 bases and J lost 1; bases outside the gene matches: 9. The CDR3 covers 17 residues. CDR3 coding DNA: TGTGCCAGCAGCCATAGTCTCGGACAGGGGAACACCGGGGAGCTGTTTTTT. It translates to CASSHSLGQGNTGELFF.

The chain's CDR3 is CASSQVPGEQYF. In DNA form, the CDR3 reads TGCGCCAGCAGCCAGGTCCCGGGAGAGCAGTACTTC. The chain uses TRBV4-1 and TRBJ2-7; possibly TRBD2 for D (5 bases). Trimming pared 3 bases from V and 7 bases from J, leaving 10 bases between. The CDR3 is 12 residues long. Germline V gene sequence: CDR1 MGHRA, CDR2 YSYEKL.

The rearrangement uses TRBV2 and TRBJ2-7, with 8 bases fitting TRBD1. V shed 4 bases and J 4 bases; nucleotides not matched to a gene: 6. Germline V gene lookup returns CDR1 SNHLY and CDR2 FYNNEI. The CDR3 spans 14 residues. CDR3 sequence (DNA): TGTGCCAGCAGTGGTCAGGGGGCGAGGTACGAGCAGTACTTC. Translation gives CASSGQGARYEQYF.

This clone was seen more than once but under ten times. This chain joins TRBV7-6 and TRBJ2-3, with 13 bases aligning to TRBD2. Looked up from germline, CDR1 is SGHVS and CDR2 is FNYEAQ. This CDR3 comprises 17 residues. Unmatched junction bases numbered 10, after V lost 5 bases and J lost 5 bases. CDR3 nucleotides: TGTGCCAGCAGCAGCACCGGGACTAGCGGGGCGGAAGATACGCAGTATTTT. Protein sequence: CASSSTGTSGAEDTQYF.

The genes are TRBV2 and TRBJ2-7, with TRBD2 matching over 9 bases. The CDR3 is made up of 14 amino acids. The ends lost 11 bases at V and 4 bases at J; junction bases unmatched: 12. Germline V gene sequence: CDR1 SNHLY, CDR2 FYNNEI. The CDR3 nucleotides are TGTGCCGGCCGCTTGGCTAGCGGGGAATACGAGCAGTACTTC. This gives the protein CAGRLASGEYEQYF.

This chain uses TRBV7-2 with TRBJ2-3; TRBD1 matches 7 bases. There are 15 residues in the CDR3. The V segment lost 1 base and the J segment 4 bases; nucleotides outside the gene matches: 5. The germline CDR1 and CDR2 sequences are SGHTA and FQGNSA. CDR3 nucleotides: TGTGCCAGCAGCTTAGTCCAGGGGGTGGCAGATACGCAGTATTTT. Amino acids: CASSLVQGVADTQYF. The full variable domain, completed using reference TRBV7-2 and TRBJ2-3, is GAGVSQSPSNKVTEKGKDVELRCDPISGHTALYWYRQSLGQGLEFLIYFQGNSAPDKSGLPSDRFSAERTGGSVSTLTIQRTQQEDSAVYLCASSLVQGVADTQYFGPGTRLTVL.

The rearrangement joins TRBV29-1 to TRBJ2-4; maybe TRBD2 (5 bases). Germline lookup yields CDR1 SQVTM and CDR2 ANQGSEA. Trimming pared 4 bases from V and 0 bases from J, leaving 10 bases between. The length of the CDR3 is 14 residues. The CDR3 is CSVAGKLAKNIQYF. The CDR3 DNA sequence: TGCAGCGTTGCGGGGAAACTAGCCAAAAACATTCAGTACTTC. Based on the CDR3 plus reference TRBV29-1 and TRBJ2-4, the full variable domain is SAVISQKPSRDICQRGTSLTIQCQVDSQVTMMFWYRQQPGQSLTLIATANQGSEATYESGFVIDKFPISRPNLTFSTLTVSNMSPEDSSIYLCSVAGKLAKNIQYFGAGTRLSVL.

V usage is TRBV5-4 and J usage is TRBJ2-2, with 14 positions matching TRBD2. Germline CDR1 SGHNT, CDR2 YYREEE (reference sequence). CDR3 size: 20 residues. The V segment lost 6 bases and the J segment 0 bases; nucleotides outside the gene matches: 13. The CDR3 protein is CASTGRRGLAGATNTGELFF. In DNA form, the CDR3 reads TGTGCCAGCACCGGTCGTAGGGGACTAGCGGGGGCAACGAACACCGGGGAGCTGTTTTTT.

This clone was found once. The V gene is TRBV6-5, the J gene TRBJ1-6; 7 positions agree with TRBD1. This CDR3 is built from 16 residues. Germline V gene data show CDR1 as MNHEY and CDR2 as SVGAGI. Germline trimming cut 0 bases from V and 6 bases from J; bases unmatched to any gene: 5. CDR3 region: CASSYSKSGGNSPLHF. DNA for the CDR3: TGTGCCAGCAGTTACTCGAAGTCAGGGGGTAATTCACCCCTCCACTTT.

CDR3 in DNA: TGTGCCAGCAGTCAGGGGACAGCTGCCTACGAGCAGTACTTC. The encoded protein is CASSQGTAAYEQYF. The rearrangement uses TRBV6-1 and TRBJ2-7; 7 bases agree with TRBD1. The CDR3 totals 14 residues. Trimming took 5 bases from V and 2 from J; bases not matched to a gene: 6. In germline, CDR1 is MNHNS, CDR2 SASEGT.

This chain uses TRBV21-1 with TRBJ2-3; TRBD1 was called by the table and not checked on the DNA. TRBV21-1 is a documented pseudogene. This CDR3 has 14 amino acids. The CDR3 sequence: CASSKGQPTDTQYF. Here the CDR3 DNA reads TGTGCCAGCAGCAAAGGACAGCCCACAGATACGCAGTATTTT.

This chain joins TRBV2 and TRBJ2-5, with TRBD2 matching over 8 bases. Trimming at V came to 5 bases and at J to 4 bases, leaving 6 bases not matched to a gene. Per germline, CDR1 SNHLY and CDR2 FYNNEI. The CDR3 contains 14 residues. The CDR3 loop reads CASSSGTSGETQYF. CDR3 in DNA: TGTGCCAGCAGTTCCGGGACTAGTGGAGAGACCCAGTACTTC.

This clone was seen only once. The DNA of the CDR3 is TGTGCCAGCACACCGGGACAGGGTTATTCACCCCTCCACTTT. It codes for CASTPGQGYSPLHF. The chain is built from TRBV27 and TRBJ1-6; 9 bases are shared with TRBD1. V trimming: 7 bases; J trimming: 8 bases; junction bases outside the gene matches: 6. From germline, CDR1 is MNHEY and CDR2 SMNVEV (reference sequence). This CDR3 region has 14 residues.